The T cell receptor beta chain described here comes from a study of CD8 T cells in Susac syndrome. The J segment lost 0 bases and the V segment lost 3 bases, leaving 4 bases of the junction unmatched. The length of the CDR3 is 15 residues. Germline V lookup: CDR1 SGDLS, CDR2 YYNGEE. Random-hexamer reverse transcription was applied to about 0.45 to 1 ug RNA. TCRdb itself ran the immunoSEQ multiplex PCR reads through MiXCR, one entry per CDR3 protein. The sample includes 200,000 to 300,000 distinct CDR3 sequences, roughly 95% seen only once; the top ten take around 0.07%. This receptor was taken from a human donor with multiple sclerosis. The sequenced material came from CD4+ T cells from PBMCs. The V gene is TRBV9, the J gene TRBJ1-1, with 8 nucleotides matching TRBD1. In DNA, the CDR3 is TGTGCCAGCAGCGCTAGGGACAGGATGAACACTGAAGCTTTCTTT. Translated, it gives CASSARDRMNTEAFF.